These T cell receptor beta chains were read from a single sample in a study of T cells after yellow fever vaccination. TCRdb re-analysed the 5' RACE reads in MiXCR, keeping a single row per CDR3 protein. Found here are about 180,000 distinct CDR3 sequences, 5.5% to 8% of them singletons; the top ten hold under 3%. The sample consisted of CD4+ T cells sorted from PBMCs, taken on the day of the first yellow fever vaccination. The receptor source for this set is a man aged 18 to 29 who received the YFV17D yellow fever vaccine. Each CDR3 is given without its conserved first and last residue. The order of the fields is V gene, D gene, J gene, CDR3 protein. D genes are given only for firm matches.

TRBV20-1	NA	TRBJ2-6	SANRGSGANVLT
TRBV7-9	NA	TRBJ2-3	ASSSIGRTDLDTDTQY
TRBV4-1	NA	TRBJ2-3	ASSQDTGGVSP
TRBV6-2/TRBV6-3	TRBD1	TRBJ1-5	ASIKQGQGNQPQH
TRBV7-8	NA	TRBJ1-5	ASSLGSGTSNQPQH
TRBV5-1	NA	TRBJ2-5	ASSLSSGWGQETQY
TRBV5-5	TRBD1	TRBJ2-1	ASSSQGALVNEQF
TRBV4-3	TRBD2	TRBJ2-3	ASSPRTSGGAWDTQY
TRBV24-1	NA	TRBJ2-3	ATSVGGPTDTQY
TRBV12-3/TRBV12-4	NA	TRBJ2-6	ASSSRWMGGLSGANVLT
TRBV12-3/TRBV12-4	TRBD1	TRBJ2-1	ASSPGSSGGAGVAYNEQF
TRBV19	NA	TRBJ1-1	ASSTIGRNTEAF
TRBV6-1	TRBD1	TRBJ1-5	ASRQTGGQPQH
TRBV18	NA	TRBJ1-1	ASSPQGEPHTEAF
TRBV7-2	NA	TRBJ2-7	ASSSWPASDYEQY
TRBV18	TRBD1	TRBJ2-2	ASSQRRDRGRPGELF
TRBV5-1	TRBD2	TRBJ2-3	ASSLVVLGLAGNTTDTQY
TRBV5-1	TRBD1	TRBJ1-6	ASSLGQGLYSPLH